The 18 T cell receptor beta chains reported below all come from one sample, sequenced in a study of vaccination and CD4 T cells after COVID-19. Treatment: roughly nine-day PBMC culture with coronavirus spike peptide pools or control peptides (ViraFEST assay). From the unexposed donor, CD4+ T cells were collected ahead of the COVID-19 pandemic (2011-2018). These receptors lack a known antigen. Oncomine TCR Beta short-read sequencing was applied to DNA from cultured CD4+ T cells. Genomic DNA was extracted from cultured CD4+ T cells. One entry per CDR3 protein, called by TCRdb with MiXCR from the PCR reads. The sample has over 8,000 distinct CDR3 sequences, 25% to 30% seen once. The source material was CD4+ T cells from blood, cultured in vitro. These receptors all come from a human donor in good health.

There are a few counts of this clonotype. The gene calls are TRBV7-2 and TRBJ1-6; TRBD1 is a possible D gene (5 bases). Trimming pared 2 bases from V and 9 bases from J, leaving 11 bases between. The CDR3 sequence is 14 residues long. Looked up from germline, CDR1 is SGHTA and CDR2 is FQGNSA. CDR3 amino acids: CASSLQGRVSPLHF. The DNA for the CDR3 is TGTGCCAGCAGCTTACAGGGACGGGTTTCACCCCTCCACTTT. The entire variable domain, with the rest obtained from reference TRBV7-2 and TRBJ1-6, is as follows: GAGVSQSPSNKVTEKGKDVELRCDPISGHTALYWYRQSLGQGLEFLIYFQGNSAPDKSGLPSDRFSAERTGGSVSTLTIQRTQQEDSAVYLCASSLQGRVSPLHFGNGTRLTVT.

The chain uses TRBV6-4 and TRBJ2-1; D is unclear. CDR3 length: 16 amino acids. In germline, CDR1 is MRHNA, CDR2 SNTAGT. Between the trimmed V and J ends, which lost 1 base and 0 bases, there was a span of 10 bases. The CDR3 DNA reads TGTGCCAGCAGTGACTTTAGGACGGGCTCCTACAATGAGCAGTTCTTC. Its translation is CASSDFRTGSYNEQFF.

This clonotype showed up just a few times. The gene calls are TRBV6-1 and TRBJ2-5, with TRBD2 as a possible D gene (5 bases). CDR3 size: 15 residues. Germline V lookup: CDR1 MNHNS, CDR2 SASEGT. The V and J ends lost 6 bases and 1 base respectively, with 15 bases between them. This chain's CDR3 is CASRAPKAGQETQYF. The CDR3 region has the DNA TGTGCCAGCAGGGCCCCCAAGGCGGGCCAAGAGACCCAGTACTTC.

This clonotype has more than one count but fewer than ten. The chain couples TRBV6-1 to TRBJ2-1; D call uncertain. Germline CDR1 is MNHNS and CDR2 is SASEGT. V lost 2 bases, J lost 7 bases, and 9 bases lay in between. The CDR3 consists of 13 residues. In nucleotides, the CDR3 is TGTGCCAGCAGTGAAATCACTTGGAATGAGCAGTTCTTC. Translation gives CASSEITWNEQFF.

This chain joins TRBV2 and TRBJ2-1; a possible D gene is TRBD2 (6 bases). Germline V gives CDR1 SNHLY, CDR2 FYNNEI. The CDR3 has 15 amino acids. V gave up 4 bases and J gave up 3 bases, with 13 bases separating them. The CDR3 region has the DNA TGTGCCAGCAGTGCCCAGGAGGGGCGCTACAATGAGCAGTTCTTC. Its translation is CASSAQEGRYNEQFF.

In its sample, this clonotype was seen a few times. V and J are TRBV6-2 or TRBV6-3 and TRBJ2-7; TRBD2 matches 10 bases. Trimming removed 2 bases from V and 2 bases from J; junction bases left unmatched: 0. Germline assignment: CDR1 MNHEY and CDR2 SVGEGT. The CDR3 runs 14 residues. The CDR3 region has the DNA TGTGCCAGCAGTTACGGGACTAGCGCCTACGAGCAGTACTTC. It yields the protein CASSYGTSAYEQYF.

The V call is TRBV10-2, the J call TRBJ2-2; either TRBD1 or TRBD2 may fit D (5 bases each). This CDR3 is 14 amino acids long. V lost 4 bases and J lost 2, with 8 bases in between. Germline assignment: CDR1 WSHSY and CDR2 SAAADI. The CDR3 DNA follows: TGCGCCAGCAGTGGGGGACCCAACACCGGGGAGCTGTTTTTT. It yields the protein CASSGGPNTGELFF.

The V call is TRBV7-9, the J call TRBJ1-3; D remains ambiguous. CDR1 is SEHNR and CDR2 is FQNEAQ in the germline V gene (reference sequence). The CDR3 has 16 amino acids. Trimming shortened V by 4 bases and J by 0 bases, and 13 bases separated the two germline ends. CDR3 DNA: TGTGCCAGCAGCTCCCTCTGGACGGGCTCTGGAAACACCATATATTTT. Its protein product is CASSSLWTGSGNTIYF. The variable domain in full, completed from reference TRBV7-9 and TRBJ1-3, reads DTGVSQNPRHKITKRGQNVTFRCDPISEHNRLYWYRQTLGQGPEFLTYFQNEAQLEKSRLLSDRFSAERPKGSFSTLEIQRTEQGDSAMYLCASSSLWTGSGNTIYFGEGSWLTVV.

This clonotype is classed as medium-sized (0.01 to 0.1%). V is TRBV6-2 or TRBV6-3 and J is TRBJ1-5, with D perhaps TRBD1 (6 bases). The V end was cut by 7 bases, the J end by 2 bases, with 15 bases between. Per germline, CDR1 MNHEY and CDR2 SVGEGT. CDR3 length equals 15 residues. CDR3 bases: TGTGCCAGCATTAAGGGGGGAATCGGCAATCAGCCCCAGCATTTT. It codes for CASIKGGIGNQPQHF.

By share, this clonotype counts as large. The V and J genes are TRBV7-9 and TRBJ1-5, with D hard to call. V was trimmed by 5 bases and J by 4 bases, leaving 9 bases between them. Germline V gene lookup returns CDR1 SEHNR and CDR2 FQNEAQ (reference sequence). The CDR3 is 13 amino acids. Here the CDR3 DNA reads TGTGCCAGCAGCGACATACCAAATCAGCCCCAGCATTTT. This codes for CASSDIPNQPQHF.

The chain carries TRBV2 and TRBJ2-2; D might be TRBD1 (5 bases). Germline CDR1 SNHLY, CDR2 FYNNEI. This CDR3 region has 14 residues. V dropped 3 bases and J dropped 7 bases, with 12 bases sitting between them. CDR3 DNA: TGTGCCAGCAGTGAGTTCCAGGGCCACGGGGAGCTGTTTTTT. Translating gives CASSEFQGHGELFF.

This clonotype is labeled medium-sized. The V call is TRBV6-1, the J call TRBJ2-7, with TRBD1 as a possible D gene (6 bases). Germline CDR1 reads MNHNS; CDR2 reads SASEGT. This CDR3 comprises 12 residues. V was clipped by 6 bases and J by 3 bases, with 9 bases between them. For the CDR3, the DNA is TGTGCCAGCAGGACACAGGGCTACGAGCAGTACTTC. As protein: CASRTQGYEQYF.

The rearrangement links TRBV7-8 to TRBJ2-5; 9 bases agree with TRBD2. CDR1 is SGHVS and CDR2 is FQNEAQ in the germline V gene. This CDR3 spans 17 amino acids. J lost 4 bases, V lost 3 bases, and 12 bases had no gene match. The CDR3 DNA reads as TGTGCCAGCAGCTTTTTTGGCGGGAGGGCCGCAGGAGAGACCCAGTACTTC. Residues: CASSFFGGRAAGETQYF.

The chain couples TRBV7-2 to TRBJ2-1; 10 bases agree with TRBD2. J lost 4 bases, V lost 4 bases, and 1 base had no gene match. Looked up from germline, CDR1 is SGHTA and CDR2 is FQGNSA. The CDR3 loop spans 14 amino acids. In nucleotides, the CDR3 is TGTGCCAGCAGCTCGGGACTAGCGTACAATGAGCAGTTCTTC. Protein product: CASSSGLAYNEQFF.

V gene TRBV6-2 or TRBV6-3 combines with J gene TRBJ2-7; the D gene is possibly TRBD1 (6 bases). The CDR3 has 15 residues. Trimming cost V 8 bases and J 1 base, with 18 bases left between them. From germline, CDR1 is MNHEY and CDR2 SVGEGT. The CDR3, as DNA: TGTGCCAGCCACTCTCCCGGACAGCCTTCCTACGAGCAGTACTTC. Translation gives CASHSPGQPSYEQYF.

In DNA, the CDR3 is TGTGCCAGCAGCGCCATGGGACACACTGAAGCTTTCTTT. Its translation: CASSAMGHTEAFF. The chain carries TRBV9 and TRBJ1-1; D may be TRBD1 (5 bases). The CDR3 has 13 amino acids. V lost 3 bases, J lost 3 bases, and 9 bases lay in between. The germline gives CDR1 SGDLS, CDR2 YYNGEE. Full variable domain (outside the CDR3, taken from reference TRBV9 and TRBJ1-1): DSGVTQTPKHLITATGQRVTLRCSPRSGDLSVYWYQQSLDQGLQFLIQYYNGEERAKGNILERFSAQQFPDLHSELNLSSLELGDSALYFCASSAMGHTEAFFGQGTRLTVV.

The rearrangement uses TRBV4-1 and TRBJ1-6, with D perhaps TRBD1 (5 bases). The germline V gene has CDR1 MGHRA and CDR2 YSYEKL. The V gene lost 0 bases and the J gene lost 3 bases, with 15 bases spanning the gap. The CDR3 contains 18 residues. The CDR3 here is CASSQEGHRGGYNSPLHF. The CDR3 DNA is TGCGCCAGCAGCCAAGAAGGCCACCGGGGGGGCTATAATTCACCCCTCCACTTT.

This clonotype was counted a few times. V and J are TRBV28 and TRBJ1-5, with a possible D match to TRBD1 (5 bases). The length of the CDR3 is 14 residues. The V end lost 6 bases, the J end lost 2 bases, and 11 bases lay between the germline ends. Germline lookup yields CDR1 MDHEN and CDR2 SYDVKM. The CDR3 coding sequence is TGTGCCAGCAGGGGGACGGGCGGCAATCAGCCCCAGCATTTT. Its translation: CASRGTGGNQPQHF.